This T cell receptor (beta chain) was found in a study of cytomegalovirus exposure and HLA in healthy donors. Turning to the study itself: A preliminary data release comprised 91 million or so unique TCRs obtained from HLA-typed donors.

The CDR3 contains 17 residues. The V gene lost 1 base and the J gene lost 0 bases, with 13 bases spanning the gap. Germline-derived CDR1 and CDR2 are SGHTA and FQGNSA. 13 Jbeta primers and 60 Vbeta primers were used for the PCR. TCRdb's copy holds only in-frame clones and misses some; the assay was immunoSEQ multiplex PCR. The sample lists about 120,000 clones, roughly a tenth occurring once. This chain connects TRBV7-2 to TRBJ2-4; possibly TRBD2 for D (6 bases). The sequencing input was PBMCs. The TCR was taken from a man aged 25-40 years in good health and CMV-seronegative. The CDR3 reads CASSLVSGSGAKNIQYF. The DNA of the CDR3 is TGTGCCAGCAGCTTAGTTTCCGGGAGTGGAGCCAAAAACATTCAGTACTTC.